The 21 T cell receptor beta chains presented below share a single source sample, sequenced in a study of early T cells in non-severe SARS-CoV-2 infection. TCRdb reprocessed the 5' RACE reads via MiXCR and lists one record per CDR3 protein. The data show about 58,000 distinct CDR3 sequences, roughly 7.7% seen once. The sample taken for sequencing was whole blood. These receptors were taken from an adult who was a healthcare worker with PCR-confirmed SARS-CoV-2 infection or an uninfected control (not recorded which).

In this sample, this clonotype turned up many times. V usage is TRBV29-1 and J usage is TRBJ2-2; 10 bases are a match to TRBD1. V lost 4 bases to trimming and J lost 0 bases; unmatched junction nucleotides: 2. This CDR3 contains 15 residues. Per germline, CDR1 SQVTM and CDR2 ANQGSEA. The CDR3 loop is CSVVTGGTNTGELFF. CDR3 in DNA: TGCAGCGTTGTGACAGGGGGCACGAACACCGGGGAGCTGTTTTTT.

The chain joins TRBV7-2 to TRBJ2-5; weak D call: TRBD2 (6 bases). The CDR3 covers 14 residues. Germline lookup yields CDR1 SGHTA and CDR2 FQGNSA. Deletions cut 7 bases from V and 4 bases from J, with 16 bases between. In DNA, the CDR3 is TGTGCCAGCACCGGGACTCACCGATCAGAGACCCAGTACTTC. Translated: CASTGTHRSETQYF.

Only a few counts were recorded for this clonotype. The chain has TRBV3-1 and TRBJ1-2; the D gene is possibly TRBD1 (5 bases). The CDR3 consists of 16 residues. Germline loops: CDR1 LGHDT, CDR2 YNNKEL (reference sequence). V lost 3 bases, J lost 1 base, and 15 bases lay in between. In DNA form, the CDR3 reads TGTGCCAGCAGCCAGCCCTCGGGGGGTGTTAACTATGGCTACACCTTC. Protein: CASSQPSGGVNYGYTF. The variable domain in full, with the rest retrieved from reference TRBV3-1 and TRBJ1-2, is DTAVSQTPKYLVTQMGNDKSIKCEQNLGHDTMYWYKQDSKKFLKIMFSYNNKELIINETVPNRFSPKSPDKAHLNLHINSLELGDSAVYFCASSQPSGGVNYGYTFGSGTRLTVV.

The table lists this clonotype with a few counts. The chain couples TRBV4-1 to TRBJ2-7; 7 bases are a match to TRBD1. The CDR3 covers 17 residues. Germline CDR1 and CDR2: MGHRA and YSYEKL. After removal of 1 base from V and 2 bases from J, the junction contained 11 bases not matched to a gene. The chain's CDR3 is CASSQGTPDRAPYEQYF. The CDR3 DNA follows: TGCGCCAGCAGCCAAGGGACGCCCGACAGGGCCCCCTACGAGCAGTACTTC.

This clonotype was counted many times. The J gene is TRBJ2-7, the V gene TRBV20-1, with D possibly being TRBD1 or TRBD2 (5 bases each). Trimming stripped 5 bases from V and 6 bases from J, with 11 bases between. CDR1 is DFQATT, CDR2 SNEGSKA, per germline (reference sequence). There are 11 residues in the CDR3. Here the CDR3 DNA reads TGCAGTGCTTATACTAGGGGCGAGCAGTACTTC. This encodes CSAYTRGEQYF.

The table lists this clonotype with many counts. The CDR3 DNA is TGTGCCAGCAGTACGAGACCAAACAGCTCGAACACTGAAGCTTTCTTT. Translating it yields CASSTRPNSSNTEAFF. The chain uses TRBV12-3 or TRBV12-4 and TRBJ1-1; D is undetermined. The CDR3 runs to 16 residues. Trimming left V 5 bases short and J 1 base short, with 17 bases between.

This clonotype was recorded many times. J is TRBJ1-5 and V is TRBV28, with D uncertain. The length of the CDR3 is 14 residues. In germline, CDR1 is MDHEN, CDR2 SYDVKM. V was cut by 4 bases and J by 12 bases, with 19 bases left in between. The CDR3 spells CASSSYTPPGDQHF. CDR3 sequence (DNA): TGTGCCAGCAGTTCTTATACCCCCCCTGGGGACCAGCATTTT.

This clonotype was detected only a few times. This chain links TRBV28 with TRBJ2-1, with TRBD2 identical over 10 bases. CDR1 is MDHEN and CDR2 is SYDVKM in the germline V gene. V was pared by 4 bases and J by 6 bases, with 18 bases of the junction left unmatched. The CDR3 has 19 amino acids. CDR3 coding DNA: TGTGCCAGCAGTTCCCCACGGACTAGCGGCCCGCGAGGGGGCAATGAGCAGTTCTTC. It is translated as CASSSPRTSGPRGGNEQFF. Using reference TRBV28 and TRBJ2-1 for the parts outside the CDR3, the full variable domain is DVKVTQSSRYLVKRTGEKVFLECVQDMDHENMFWYRQDPGLGLRLIYFSYDVKMKEKGDIPEGYSVSREKKERFSLILESASTNQTSMYLCASSSPRTSGPRGGNEQFFGPGTRLTVL.

This clonotype was seen only a few times. V is TRBV7-2 and J is TRBJ2-2; TRBD2 agrees at 11 bases. V gave up 5 bases and J gave up 6 bases; unmatched junction bases: 8. The germline V gene encodes CDR1 SGHTA and CDR2 FQGNSA. The CDR3 extends over 16 amino acids. The CDR3 here is CASSHRGSGRAGELFF. The CDR3 DNA reads TGTGCCAGCAGCCACCGGGGTAGCGGGAGGGCCGGGGAGCTGTTTTTT.

Judged by abundance, this clonotype is medium-sized (0.01 to 0.1%). This chain uses TRBV29-1 with TRBJ1-2, with a possible D match to TRBD1 (5 bases). Germline V CDR1 and CDR2: SQVTM, ANQGSEA. There are 12 residues in the CDR3. Between the trimmed V and J ends, which lost 7 bases and 5 bases, there was a span of 14 bases. In nucleotides, the CDR3 is TGCAGCGGAACAGACAGTTGGTATGGCTACACCTTC. Protein product: CSGTDSWYGYTF.

This clonotype was detected ten times or more. This chain uses TRBV11-3 with TRBJ2-1, with D possibly being TRBD1 (6 bases). The CDR3 extends over 15 amino acids. Germline V gene lookup returns CDR1 SGHNT and CDR2 YENEEA. The V gene lost 0 bases and the J gene lost 6 bases, with 12 bases spanning the gap. The CDR3 is CASSLDGGWGNEQFF. CDR3 sequence (DNA): TGTGCCAGCAGCTTAGATGGGGGCTGGGGCAATGAGCAGTTCTTC.

This clonotype was counted at least ten times. The chain employs TRBV6-4 and TRBJ2-3; D may be TRBD2 (6 bases). CDR1 is MRHNA and CDR2 is SNTAGT in the germline V gene. Trimming took 10 bases from V and 3 from J, leaving 14 bases between them. The CDR3 consists of 13 residues. The CDR3 protein is CATRDSGTDTQYF. The CDR3 coding sequence is TGTGCCACCCGGGACTCCGGGACAGATACGCAGTATTTT.

This clonotype occurred a few times. The rearrangement links TRBV20-1 to TRBJ2-5, with D perhaps given as TRBD1 or TRBD2 (5 bases each). With 7 bases removed from V and 5 bases from J, the gap between germline ends came to 14 bases. Germline V CDR1 and CDR2: DFQATT, SNEGSKA (reference sequence). The CDR3 is made up of 12 amino acids. The CDR3 DNA is TGCAGTGTTCCGAGGGGTCGGGAGACCCAGTACTTC. Its protein is CSVPRGRETQYF.

This clonotype was seen repeatedly, ten times or more. V gene TRBV18 combines with J gene TRBJ2-5; 13 bases are shared with TRBD2. Germline V CDR1 and CDR2: KGHSH, LQKENI. The CDR3 length is 17 residues. Losses at the gene ends were 3 bases for V and 4 bases for J; bases not matched to a gene: 8. CDR3 loop: CASSPGLAGDGGETQYF. The CDR3 bases are TGTGCCAGCTCACCCGGACTAGCGGGAGATGGCGGAGAGACCCAGTACTTC.

This clonotype was recorded at least ten times. This chain joins TRBV28 and TRBJ1-2; a weak D match, TRBD1 (5 bases). The CDR3 extends over 16 amino acids. V was trimmed by 4 bases and J by 6 bases, leaving 21 bases between them. Per the germline V gene, CDR1 is MDHEN and CDR2 is SYDVKM. The CDR3 loop reads CASSSLYGRGADGYTF. The CDR3 bases are TGTGCCAGCAGTTCTTTATATGGGAGAGGGGCGGATGGCTACACCTTC.

This clonotype was recorded many times. The chain couples TRBV24-1 to TRBJ2-1; possible D gene TRBD1, 9 bases. Germline V gives CDR1 KGHDR, CDR2 SFDVKD. V lost 2 bases, J lost 0 bases, and 28 bases lay in between. The CDR3 spans 22 residues. The CDR3 loop reads CATSDSLGTGSSGTRSYNEQFF. In DNA form, the CDR3 reads TGTGCCACCAGTGATTCACTCGGGACAGGGAGTAGCGGGACCCGCTCCTACAATGAGCAGTTCTTC.

This clonotype was found many times. This sequence joins TRBV7-2 and TRBJ1-2, with D unresolved. The CDR3 length is 17 residues. The V gene's germline CDR1 is SGHTA and CDR2 FQGNSA. V shed 0 bases and J shed 4 bases, with 18 bases lying between them. Here the CDR3 DNA reads TGTGCCAGCAGCTTAGCGGTCAGGCTCGGTCGGGGCTATGGCTACACCTTC. Amino acids: CASSLAVRLGRGYGYTF. The entire variable domain, with the rest obtained from reference TRBV7-2 and TRBJ1-2, is as follows: GAGVSQSPSNKVTEKGKDVELRCDPISGHTALYWYRQSLGQGLEFLIYFQGNSAPDKSGLPSDRFSAERTGGSVSTLTIQRTQQEDSAVYLCASSLAVRLGRGYGYTFGSGTRLTVV.

This clonotype was seen ten or more times. CDR3 nucleotides: TGTGCCAGCAGCTTAGGGGCTAGCGGGTACTACAATGAGCAGTTCTTC. Translation: CASSLGASGYYNEQFF. This chain uses TRBV7-9 with TRBJ2-1, with 8 bases aligning to TRBD2. Trimming at V came to 1 base and at J to 3 bases, leaving 5 bases not matched to a gene. The CDR3 length is 16 residues. The germline gives CDR1 SEHNR, CDR2 FQNEAQ (reference sequence).

This clonotype showed up many times. This chain uses TRBV20-1 with TRBJ2-1, with D possibly TRBD1 on 5 matching bases. V was cut by 6 bases and J by 0 bases, with 15 bases left in between. The CDR3 has 15 residues. Germline V gene lookup returns CDR1 DFQATT and CDR2 SNEGSKA (reference sequence). CDR3 amino acids: CSAVQAWSSYNEQFF. DNA of the CDR3: TGCAGTGCCGTACAGGCCTGGAGCTCCTACAATGAGCAGTTCTTC.

This clonotype was counted many times. The chain couples TRBV7-2 to TRBJ2-3; D possibly uses TRBD1 or TRBD2 (5 bases each). The CDR3 totals 15 residues. Trimming cost V 0 bases and J 1 base, with 8 bases left between them. CDR1 and CDR2 from the germline V gene are SGHTA and FQGNSA. CDR3 loop: CASSLAGPRTDTQYF. The CDR3 DNA is TGTGCCAGCAGCTTAGCGGGACCACGCACAGATACGCAGTATTTT.

The sample holds many counts of this clonotype. The CDR3 bases are TGCGCCAGCAGCTCTAGCGGTACCGGGGAGCTGTTTTTT. It translates to CASSSSGTGELFF. This chain links TRBV5-1 with TRBJ2-2; 7 positions match TRBD2. V lost 3 bases and J lost 5; bases outside the gene matches: 1. The CDR3 contains 13 residues. CDR1 is SGHRS, CDR2 YFSETQ, per germline.